Presented here are 6 T cell receptor beta chains from one specimen sequenced in a study of technical replicates of blood from several donors. Repertoires were generated with immunoSEQ multiplex PCR, while TCRdb's copy carries only in-frame clones and drops some. The sample contains about 89,000 clones, roughly 94% of which appear only once. The sequenced sample consisted of T cells isolated from PBMCs. These receptors all stem from a human donor in good health.

The CDR3 region has the DNA TGTGCCAGCAGCTTAGAGTTGGGCAGCGCTTTCTTT. This codes for CASSLELGSAFF. This rearrangement joins TRBV11-2 to TRBJ1-1, with unresolved D. From germline, CDR1 is SGHAT and CDR2 FQNNGV. V gave up 0 bases and J gave up 11 bases, with 10 bases separating them. There are 12 residues in the CDR3.

This clone occurred once. The chain couples TRBV7-9 to TRBJ2-2; D might be TRBD2 (5 bases). Germline V CDR1 and CDR2: SEHNR, FQNEAQ (reference sequence). The V end lost 1 base, the J end lost 3 bases, and 9 bases lay between the germline ends. The CDR3 spans 15 residues. For the CDR3, the DNA is TGTGCCAGCAGCTTAGGGGGAGCAGACACCGGGGAGCTGTTTTTT. Translating it yields CASSLGGADTGELFF.

The chain combines TRBV9 with TRBJ1-3; D gene unclear. This CDR3 comprises 14 residues. V lost 4 bases and J 3 bases, leaving 11 bases between the germline ends. Germline V gene sequence: CDR1 SGDLS, CDR2 YYNGEE. This CDR3 reads CASSSSGSGNTIYF. The DNA of the CDR3 is TGTGCCAGCAGCAGTTCAGGTAGTGGAAACACCATATATTTT.

The genes are TRBV25-1 and TRBJ2-3; D ambiguous. The CDR3 runs 11 residues. Germline assignment: CDR1 MGHDK and CDR2 SYGVNS. V lost 3 bases to trimming and J lost 7 bases, with 5 bases between them. This CDR3 reads CASSEAYTQYF. CDR3 coding DNA: TGTGCCAGCAGTGAGGCTTATACGCAGTATTTT.

The chain has TRBV7-9 and TRBJ1-4, with 7 bases lining up with TRBD1. The V gene end was trimmed by 3 bases and the J gene end by 7 bases; junction bases not matched to a gene: 11. The CDR3 runs 16 residues. Germline V gene lookup returns CDR1 SEHNR and CDR2 FQNEAQ (reference sequence). This chain's CDR3 is CASSFDRVKRGEKLFF. DNA for the CDR3: TGTGCCAGCAGCTTTGACAGGGTTAAACGGGGTGAAAAACTGTTTTTT.

This clone was picked up one time. The chain recombines TRBV14 with TRBJ2-3; a possible D gene is TRBD1 (5 bases). The ends were cut back, 5 bases at V and 2 bases at J, with 11 bases in the middle. Germline loops: CDR1 SGHDN, CDR2 FVKESK. The CDR3 loop spans 14 amino acids. The CDR3 DNA sequence: TGTGCCAGCAGCTACAGGTTGATCACAGATACGCAGTATTTT. Translated: CASSYRLITDTQYF.